Included here is one T cell receptor (beta chain) sequence, with context. The antigen remains undetermined. The data were obtained in a study of shared clonotypes between healthy human individuals. Overall study findings and caveats: Generally, naive subsets came out with larger estimated richness than memory subsets.

The investigators split CD4+ cells into a CD45RA+ naive subset and a CD45RA-negative memory subset. Measured with immunoSEQ multiplex PCR; TCRdb has only the in-frame clones, and not every one. The sample records roughly 700,000 clones, around 67% being singletons. The ends were cut back, 7 bases at V and 4 bases at J, with 19 bases in the middle. The CDR3 covers 15 residues. Germline-derived CDR1 and CDR2 are LNHDA and SQIVND (reference sequence). The sample taken for sequencing was memory CD4+ T cells sorted from blood. Subset indicated: CD45RA-negative fraction. The rearrangement uses TRBV19 and TRBJ1-1; D possibly corresponds to TRBD1 (5 bases). The clonotype was recovered from a woman aged 30 to 39 in good health. The CDR3 DNA follows: TGTGCCAGTACCCAAACTGAACGGGGACCCACTGAAGCTTTCTTT. Translation: CASTQTERGPTEAFF.